The 25 T cell receptor beta chains below all came from one sample that was sequenced in a study of blood T cell repertoires in COVID-19. Sequencing was performed with immunoSEQ multiplex PCR; in TCRdb, only in-frame clones are kept and a portion is missing. The sample contains about 150,000 clones, roughly nine tenths of which appear only once. Sequencing was carried out using peripheral blood. The origin of the receptors is a middle-aged man with acute or convalescent COVID-19.

This clone has only one observation. The chain joins TRBV7-6 to TRBJ1-2, with 7 bases lining up with TRBD1. Germline V lookup: CDR1 SGHVS, CDR2 FNYEAQ. V shed 5 bases, J shed 0 bases, and the junction held 6 bases outside the gene matches. The CDR3 covers 15 residues. The CDR3 is CASSPRTGTNYGYTF. In nucleotides, the CDR3 is TGTGCCAGCAGCCCTAGGACAGGAACTAACTATGGCTACACCTTC.

The chain couples TRBV7-2 to TRBJ1-5; 8 positions match TRBD1. V trimming: 3 bases; J trimming: 2 bases; junction bases outside the gene matches: 3. This CDR3 is built from 15 residues. CDR1 and CDR2 from the germline V gene are SGHTA and FQGNSA. The CDR3 bases are TGTGCCAGCAGCTTTCAGGGGGCAGGCAATCAGCCCCAGCATTTT. Amino acid sequence: CASSFQGAGNQPQHF.

The V call is TRBV20-1, the J call TRBJ1-4, with D uncertain. The germline CDR1 and CDR2 sequences are DFQATT and SNEGSKA (reference sequence). The CDR3 totals 12 residues. The V gene lost 3 bases and the J gene lost 6 bases, with 8 bases spanning the gap. CDR3: CSASPAYEKLFF. The CDR3 nucleotides are TGCAGTGCTAGTCCAGCGTATGAAAAACTGTTTTTT.

The V gene is TRBV30, the J gene TRBJ1-3, with a possible D match to TRBD1 (5 bases). Trimming shortened V by 1 base and J by 2 bases, and 12 bases separated the two germline ends. This CDR3 has 15 amino acids. Per the germline V gene, CDR1 is GTSNPN and CDR2 is SVGIG (reference sequence). DNA for the CDR3: TGTGCCTGGAGTGGAAAGGGGTTAGCTGGAAACACCATATATTTT. As protein: CAWSGKGLAGNTIYF. Using reference TRBV30 and TRBJ1-3 for the parts outside the CDR3, the full variable domain is SQTIHQWPATLVQPVGSPLSLECTVEGTSNPNLYWYRQAAGRGLQLLFYSVGIGQISSEVPQNLSASRPQDRQFILSSKKLLLSDSGFYLCAWSGKGLAGNTIYFGEGSWLTVV.

This clone appeared a few times. The chain combines TRBV5-1 with TRBJ2-2; 9 nucleotides match TRBD1. Trimming at V came to 9 bases and at J to 0 bases, leaving 6 bases not matched to a gene. CDR3 size: 15 residues. Germline CDR1 reads SGHRS; CDR2 reads YFSETQ. The CDR3 loop reads CATKDRGANTGELFF. The DNA for the CDR3 is TGCGCCACCAAGGACAGGGGAGCGAACACCGGGGAGCTGTTTTTT.

This clone has just one count. The V and J genes are TRBV25-1 and TRBJ2-3; D gene uncertain. Trimming cost V 6 bases and J 2 bases, with 6 bases left between them. CDR3 size: 12 residues. CDR1 is MGHDK and CDR2 is SYGVNS in the germline V gene. The CDR3 nucleotides read TGTGCCAGCAGACATTTCACAGATACGCAGTATTTT. Translated, it gives CASRHFTDTQYF. The variable domain in full, completed from reference TRBV25-1 and TRBJ2-3, reads EADIYQTPRYLVIGTGKKITLECSQTMGHDKMYWYQQDPGMELHLIHYSYGVNSTEKGDLSSESTVSRIRTEHFPLTLESARPSHTSQYLCASRHFTDTQYFGPGTRLTVL.

V and J are TRBV12-3 or TRBV12-4 and TRBJ1-5, with D tentatively TRBD1 (5 bases). Trimming stripped 6 bases from V and 8 bases from J, with 11 bases between. The CDR3 has 12 amino acids. The CDR3 nucleotides are TGTGCCAGCAGCCAGGGCGGGGAGCCCCAGCATTTT. It encodes CASSQGGEPQHF.

This clone has just a few counts. The chain employs TRBV2 and TRBJ1-2; 7 positions match TRBD1. V lost 6 bases and J lost 1; bases outside the gene matches: 5. The CDR3 has 14 amino acids. CDR1 SNHLY and CDR2 FYNNEI come from the germline V gene. CDR3 region: CASSGDSVNYGYTF. CDR3 bases: TGTGCCAGCAGCGGGGACAGCGTTAACTATGGCTACACCTTC.

The rearrangement joins TRBV3-1 (or the pseudogene TRBV3-2) to TRBJ1-2; TRBD1 matches 7 bases. The junction had 12 bases not matched to a gene; V was cut back by 2 bases and J by 6 bases. The CDR3 consists of 16 residues. Per the germline V gene, CDR1 is LGHDT and CDR2 is YNNKEL (reference sequence). The CDR3 sequence: CASSQRDRVAENGYTF. CDR3 DNA: TGTGCCAGCAGCCAACGAGACAGGGTGGCGGAAAATGGCTACACCTTC.

V usage is TRBV9 and J usage is TRBJ1-2; D gene unclear. The CDR3 covers 14 residues. Germline CDR1 SGDLS, CDR2 YYNGEE. The V gene lost 0 bases and the J gene lost 4 bases, with 10 bases spanning the gap. Here the CDR3 DNA reads TGTGCCAGCAGCGTAGGCTCTGGGAGCTATGGCTACACCTTC. Its protein product is CASSVGSGSYGYTF.

The rearrangement uses TRBV3-1 (or the pseudogene TRBV3-2) and TRBJ1-4; 9 nucleotides align to TRBD1. There are 13 residues in the CDR3. V lost 6 bases to trimming and J lost 11 bases; unmatched junction nucleotides: 7. The germline V gene encodes CDR1 LGHDT and CDR2 YNNKEL (reference sequence). CDR3 in amino acids: CASSYRGLGKLFF. The CDR3 DNA reads TGTGCCAGCAGTTACAGGGGGCTGGGTAAACTGTTTTTT.

The chain is built from TRBV7-8 and TRBJ1-5, with D unresolved. The germline CDR1 and CDR2 sequences are SGHVS and FQNEAQ. CDR3 size: 14 residues. V was shortened by 3 bases and J by 10 bases, with 16 bases between the two germline ends. The DNA of the CDR3 is TGTGCCAGCAGCTTGCGACCGGGAGGAGAACCCCAGCATTTT. It yields the protein CASSLRPGGEPQHF.

This chain uses TRBV6-5 with TRBJ1-2; tentatively, D is TRBD1 (6 bases). Germline CDR1 and CDR2: MNHEY and SVGAGI. The CDR3 totals 14 residues. Trimming took off 3 bases at V and 8 bases at J, with 16 bases between the two ends. In nucleotides, the CDR3 is TGTGCCAGCAGTTATTCGGGGCAGGGGAACGGCTACACCTTC. As protein: CASSYSGQGNGYTF.

The chain uses TRBV12-3 or TRBV12-4 and TRBJ1-2; TRBD1 agrees at 11 bases. The CDR3 totals 13 residues. V was clipped by 6 bases and J by 3 bases; unmatched bases: 0. The CDR3 is CASRGQGDYGYTF. In DNA, the CDR3 is TGTGCCAGCAGGGGACAGGGGGACTATGGCTACACCTTC.

This rearrangement joins TRBV6-1 to TRBJ2-2; D possibly corresponds to TRBD2 (6 bases). V lost 1 base to trimming and J lost 6 bases, with 15 bases between them. There are 16 residues in the CDR3. Germline loops: CDR1 MNHNS, CDR2 SASEGT. The DNA of the CDR3 is TGTGCCAGCAGTGAAGATGTGGGAGGAGGGGCCGGGGAGCTGTTTTTT. Translated, it gives CASSEDVGGGAGELFF.

The J gene is TRBJ1-2, the V gene TRBV28; 9 bases fit TRBD1. Germline V gives CDR1 MDHEN, CDR2 SYDVKM. The CDR3 extends over 14 amino acids. J was trimmed by 8 bases and V by 6 bases; bases with no gene match: 10. The CDR3 nucleotides read TGTGCCAGCAGGTTACCGAACAGGGGGCGGGGCTACACCTTC. Protein: CASRLPNRGRGYTF.

The genes are TRBV27 and TRBJ1-5, with 7 bases that match TRBD1. CDR1 MNHEY and CDR2 SMNVEV come from the germline V gene (reference sequence). There are 20 residues in the CDR3. V gave up 7 bases and J gave up 6 bases; unmatched junction bases: 27. CDR3 bases: TGTGCCAGCATCGCGCGGGACAGATACCCAGAGGGGTTCGTTCTTCAGCCCCAGCATTTT. It is translated as CASIARDRYPEGFVLQPQHF.

The V and J genes are TRBV2 and TRBJ2-1, with a weak D call TRBD1 (5 bases). The V gene lost 6 bases and the J gene lost 8 bases, with 11 bases spanning the gap. CDR1 is SNHLY, CDR2 FYNNEI, per germline. This CDR3 region has 12 residues. The CDR3 spells CASSETVDEQFF. The CDR3 bases are TGTGCCAGCAGCGAGACAGTCGATGAGCAGTTCTTC.

V is TRBV19 and J is TRBJ1-1; 8 nucleotides agree with TRBD1. The germline V gene encodes CDR1 LNHDA and CDR2 SQIVND (reference sequence). Trimming took 10 bases from V and 3 from J; bases not matched to a gene: 4. The CDR3 runs 12 residues. The CDR3 DNA follows: TGTGCCACGACAGGGGTTTACACTGAAGCTTTCTTT. Its protein product is CATTGVYTEAFF. The variable domain in full, with the rest retrieved from reference TRBV19 and TRBJ1-1, is DGGITQSPKYLFRKEGQNVTLSCEQNLNHDAMYWYRQDPGQGLRLIYYSQIVNDFQKGDIAEGYSVSREKKESFPLTVTSAQKNPTAFYLCATTGVYTEAFFGQGTRLTVV.

The chain employs TRBV3-1 (or the pseudogene TRBV3-2) and TRBJ1-1, with D perhaps matching TRBD1 (6 bases). The CDR3 is 16 amino acids. The ends were cut back, 0 bases at V and 2 bases at J, with 13 bases in the middle. Looked up from germline, CDR1 is LGHDT and CDR2 is YNNKEL (reference sequence). This chain's CDR3 is CASSQDQDRLNTEAFF. The CDR3 DNA reads TGTGCCAGCAGCCAAGATCAAGACAGGCTCAACACTGAAGCTTTCTTT.

The chain couples TRBV6-1 to TRBJ2-7, with a tentative D call TRBD1 (6 bases). The germline V gene encodes CDR1 MNHNS and CDR2 SASEGT. Trimming stripped 2 bases from V and 4 bases from J, with 24 bases between. The CDR3 contains 18 residues. The CDR3: CASSELKRDRGTYYEQYV. CDR3 nucleotides: TGTGCCAGCAGTGAATTAAAGAGGGATAGGGGGACATATTACGAGCAGTACGTC.

This chain links TRBV28 with TRBJ2-7; D might be TRBD1 (6 bases). The length of the CDR3 is 15 residues. Germline assignment: CDR1 MDHEN and CDR2 SYDVKM. V shed 2 bases and J shed 6 bases, with 17 bases lying between them. The CDR3, as DNA: TGTGCCAGCAGTTTAACCTGGACAGTTCTTTTCGAGCAGTACTTC. Residues: CASSLTWTVLFEQYF.

This clone was seen a single time. The V gene is TRBV20-1, the J gene TRBJ1-2; D is possibly TRBD1 (5 bases). Trimming left V 4 bases short and J 12 bases short, with 9 bases between. The CDR3 is 9 amino acids. Germline CDR1 and CDR2: DFQATT and SNEGSKA (reference sequence). The CDR3 nucleotides read TGCAGTGCTATAGGGGTCGACACCTTC. This sequence encodes CSAIGVDTF.

This chain connects TRBV9 to TRBJ1-2; 7 nucleotides align to TRBD1. CDR1 is SGDLS and CDR2 is YYNGEE in the germline V gene. Trimming at V came to 4 bases and at J to 4 bases, leaving 4 bases not matched to a gene. The CDR3 spans 13 residues. Written as DNA, the CDR3 is TGTGCCAGCAGCCCCACAGGGGCCTATGGCTACACCTTC. Translated: CASSPTGAYGYTF.

The chain couples TRBV28 to TRBJ1-6, with 9 bases fitting TRBD1. The V gene end was trimmed by 6 bases and the J gene end by 6 bases; junction bases not matched to a gene: 12. CDR1 and CDR2 from the germline V gene are MDHEN and SYDVKM. The CDR3 has 17 residues. The CDR3 region is CASSSRDRVPLNSPLHF. Here the CDR3 DNA reads TGTGCCAGCAGCAGCCGGGACAGGGTGCCCCTTAATTCACCCCTCCACTTT.